This TCR beta chain was found in a study of blood T cells in healthy people across ages. Primers used in a second PCR of about 7 to 12 cycles were a sample-barcoded 5' primer and a J-beta primer mix. A single record per CDR3 protein comes from TCRdb applying MiXCR to the 5' RACE reads. The table includes hundreds of thousands of distinct CDR3 sequences, 20% to 30% detected once. Germline CDR1 SQVTM, CDR2 ANQGSEA. The CDR3 extends over 17 amino acids. V was pared by 1 base and J by 2 bases, with 3 bases of the junction left unmatched. This clonotype was observed a few times. These sequences were also reported in another study, on T cells of mothers and their children.

The source of this sequence is a boy between 5 and 17 years old in good health. Specimen: blood. This chain connects TRBV29-1 to TRBJ2-1, with 15 nucleotides matching TRBD2. The CDR3 region has the DNA TGCAGCGTTGAAGGGACTAGCGGGAGGGCCACCTACAATGAGCAGTTCTTC. Translation: CSVEGTSGRATYNEQFF.